This T cell receptor (beta chain) was identified during a study of blood T cell repertoires in COVID-19. Methods used by the authors: Amplification of reference gene primers provided the estimated nucleated cell counts. Sequencing used immunoSEQ multiplex PCR; TCRdb keeps in-frame clones, though not all of them. Clone size and V and J calls were adopted from that table, with D and trimming inferred from the DNA. The sample shows a few hundred thousand clones, about 86% of them seen only once. Only a few counts were recorded for this clone. The ends were cut back, 2 bases at V and 4 bases at J, with 15 bases in the middle. This CDR3 region has 16 residues. Germline CDR1 SGDLS, CDR2 YYNGEE. Categorization into cohorts depended on clinical history that participants reported. Two consecutive negative NP/OP PCR tests, clearance, or resolved symptoms defined Cohort 3 recovery.

The sample consisted of PBMCs or T cells enriched from blood (not recorded which). V is TRBV9 and J is TRBJ2-2; D is possibly TRBD2 (6 bases). The TCR sequence derives from a woman aged 45-65 years who had recovered from COVID-19. The CDR3 spells CASSVRGTSGTGELFF. CDR3 coding DNA: TGTGCCAGCAGCGTTCGGGGGACTTCGGGCACCGGGGAGCTGTTTTTT.